Listed below are T cell receptor beta chains from one sample, sequenced in a study of cytomegalovirus exposure and HLA in healthy donors. The method was immunoSEQ multiplex PCR; TCRdb's version includes in-frame clones alone and lacks a portion of them. This table holds a few hundred thousand clones, 90% found once. Sequencing was carried out using PBMCs. These receptors originate from a woman aged 18-29 years in good health and CMV-seronegative. Each CDR3 is given with its conserved first and last residue. The D gene is left open where the match is weak. Not every row has a clone size; where given, it reads once, few, many or a size class.

cdr3_aa	cdr3_nt	v_call	clone_size	d_call	j_call
CASSLVAGGYYNEQFF	TGTGCCAGCAGCTTGGTAGCGGGGGGGTACTACAATGAGCAGTTCTTC	TRBV5-6	NA	TRBD2	TRBJ2-1
CASGGQRQETQYF	TGTGCCAGTGGAGGACAGCGACAAGAGACCCAGTACTTC	TRBV19	NA	NA	TRBJ2-5
CASSRTGYNEQFF	TGTGCCAGCAGTAGGACAGGTTACAATGAGCAGTTCTTC	TRBV6-5	NA	TRBD1	TRBJ2-1
CASSLLDRGNSPLHF	TGTGCCAGCAGTTTATTAGACAGGGGCAATTCACCCCTCCACTTT	TRBV28	NA	TRBD1	TRBJ1-6
CASSEIQDRVDEQFF	TGCGCCAGCAGTGAGATTCAGGACAGGGTAGATGAGCAGTTCTTC	TRBV10-1	NA	TRBD1	TRBJ2-1
CASSPKQGNQPQHF	TGTGCCAGCAGCCCTAAACAGGGAAATCAGCCCCAGCATTTT	TRBV28	NA	NA	TRBJ1-5
CAISESGSDGYGYTF	TGTGCCATCAGTGAGTCGGGGAGTGATGGATATGGCTACACCTTC	TRBV10-3	NA	NA	TRBJ1-2
CASSGGQGQPQHF	TGTGCCAGCAGTGGAGGGCAAGGACAGCCCCAGCATTTT	TRBV6-4	once	NA	TRBJ1-5
CASSFSGGALETQYF	TGTGCCAGCAGCTTTAGCGGGGGGGCCTTGGAGACCCAGTACTTC	TRBV5-4	NA	TRBD2	TRBJ2-5
CASSPPRAGNYEQYF	TGTGCCAGCTCACCACCTAGGGCGGGGAACTACGAGCAGTACTTC	TRBV18	NA	NA	TRBJ2-7
CASSLAGLPGYTF	TGTGCCAGCAGCTTAGCAGGACTTCCCGGCTACACCTTC	TRBV7-9	once	NA	TRBJ1-2
CAWGRTGGGETQYF	TGTGCCTGGGGAAGGACAGGGGGCGGCGAGACCCAGTACTTC	TRBV30	NA	TRBD1	TRBJ2-5